These T cell receptor beta chains were read from a single sample in a study of T cell repertoires in ileal Crohn's disease. The protocol was immunoSEQ multiplex PCR, while the TCRdb copy is restricted to in-frame clones and leaves out a portion. The profile shows some 27,000 clones, about four fifths of them singletons. Material: ileal tissue. The receptors here all came from an adult with Crohn's disease. The CDR3 runs from the conserved cysteine through the conserved F or W. The order of the fields is D gene, V gene, J gene, clone size, CDR3 protein, CDR3 DNA. A D gene is named only where the DNA matches it firmly. A row's size may be missing; if present it is once, few, many or a size class.

TRBD2,TRBV10-3,TRBJ2-2,.,CAISEREGNTGELFF,TGTGCCATCAGTGAGCGGGAGGGCAACACCGGGGAGCTGTTTTTT
TRBD1,TRBV27,TRBJ2-7,.,CASSAGQGPYEQYF,TGTGCCAGCAGCGCAGGACAGGGTCCTTACGAGCAGTACTTC
.,TRBV5-1,TRBJ1-4,.,CASSLARRVGFAATNEKLFF,TGCGCCAGCAGCTTGGCCCGCAGGGTGGGATTTGCTGCAACTAATGAAAAACTGTTTTTT
TRBD2,TRBV7-7,TRBJ2-3,.,CASTRLAAGTDTQYF,TGTGCCAGCACCCGACTAGCGGCGGGCACAGATACGCAGTATTTT
TRBD2,TRBV19,TRBJ2-1,.,CASSQASGSYNEQFF,TGTGCCAGTAGTCAGGCTAGCGGGTCCTACAATGAGCAGTTCTTC
.,TRBV5-1,TRBJ1-1,.,CASRGVVNTEAFF,TGCGCCAGCAGGGGAGTTGTGAACACTGAAGCTTTCTTT
TRBD1,TRBV5-5,TRBJ1-1,.,CASSDPGQGDEAFF,TGTGCCAGCAGCGACCCGGGACAGGGTGATGAAGCTTTCTTT
.,TRBV10-3,TRBJ1-3,.,CAISEPGGSEGNTIYF,TGTGCCATCAGTGAGCCAGGAGGGTCGGAAGGAAACACCATATATTTT
.,TRBV9,TRBJ2-1,.,CASSVGGVDNEQFF,TGTGCCAGCAGCGTAGGGGGGGTCGACAATGAGCAGTTCTTC
TRBD2,TRBV9,TRBJ2-1,few,CASSVGLGLAGEGRNEQFF,TGTGCCAGCAGCGTAGGGTTGGGACTAGCGGGAGAAGGGAGGAATGAGCAGTTCTTC
TRBD1,TRBV5-8,TRBJ2-5,.,CASSPGQTQETQYF,TGTGCCAGCAGCCCGGGACAGACCCAAGAGACCCAGTACTTC
.,TRBV4-1,TRBJ1-6,.,CASSQEAGYSPLHF,TGCGCCAGCAGCCAAGAGGCAGGGTATTCACCCCTCCACTTT
.,TRBV9,TRBJ2-1,.,CASSVEEGSKQFF,TGTGCCAGCAGCGTAGAAGAGGGATCGAAGCAGTTCTTC
TRBD1,TRBV19,TRBJ1-2,.,CASSIGTGGGSYGYTF,TGTGCCAGTAGTATAGGGACAGGGGGCGGATCCTATGGCTACACCTTC
TRBD1,TRBV6-5,TRBJ1-3,.,CASRQGSGNTIYF,TGTGCCAGCAGACAGGGGAGTGGGAACACCATATATTTT
TRBD1,TRBV5-1,TRBJ2-3,.,CASSEQGVPDTQYF,TGCGCCAGCAGCGAACAGGGGGTCCCAGATACGCAGTATTTT
TRBD1,TRBV6-5,TRBJ2-7,.,CASSPPGQVYEQYF,TGTGCCAGCAGCCCACCGGGACAGGTTTACGAGCAGTACTTC
TRBD2,TRBV4-3,TRBJ2-7,once,CASSQHSGGAYEQYF,TGCGCCAGCAGCCAACATAGCGGGGGGGCCTACGAGCAGTACTTC
TRBD2,TRBV7-3,TRBJ2-1,.,CASSLRRESNEQFF,TGTGCCAGCAGCTTAAGGCGGGAGTCAAATGAGCAGTTCTTC
.,TRBV10-3,TRBJ2-6,.,CAISLMGCIQSRANVLTF,TGTGCCATCAGTCTCATGGGCTGTATACAAAGTCGGGCCAACGTCCTGACTTTC
.,TRBV9,TRBJ2-3,few,CASSVSSGQQPRRTDTQYF,TGTGCCAGCAGCGTATCCAGCGGCCAACAGCCTCGGCGCACAGATACGCAGTATTTT
.,TRBV30,TRBJ2-1,.,CAWSMGRNEQFF,TGTGCCTGGAGCATGGGCAGGAATGAGCAGTTCTTC
.,TRBV5-4,TRBJ1-2,.,CASSPTGTYGYTF,TGTGCCAGCAGCCCCACAGGGACCTATGGCTACACCTTC
.,TRBV6-5,TRBJ1-1,.,CASSDYRQKAFF,TGTGCCAGCAGTGACTACAGACAGAAAGCTTTCTTT
TRBD1,TRBV6-1,TRBJ2-5,.,CASSPGQGDVETQYF,TGTGCCAGCAGCCCGGGACAGGGGGACGTGGAGACCCAGTACTTC
.,TRBV7-9,TRBJ2-2,.,CASLDPAEGTGELFF,TGTGCGAGCTTAGATCCAGCGGAAGGCACCGGGGAGCTGTTTTTT
.,TRBV27,TRBJ2-1,.,CASSLSTRVRNEQFF,TGTGCCAGCAGTTTGTCGACCAGGGTACGGAATGAGCAGTTCTTC
.,TRBV4-1,TRBJ1-4,.,CASSLGLNEKLFF,TGCGCCAGCAGCCTCGGACTTAATGAAAAACTGTTTTTT
.,TRBV6-6,TRBJ1-1,few,CASRVSGTEAFF,TGTGCCAGCAGGGTATCGGGCACTGAAGCTTTCTTT
TRBD1,TRBV5-1,TRBJ2-1,.,CASSPRTGNNEQFF,TGCGCCAGCAGCCCGAGGACAGGGAACAATGAGCAGTTCTTC
.,TRBV7-9,TRBJ1-2,.,CASTDNSKGGGYTF,TGTGCCAGCACCGACAATTCAAAAGGGGGTGGCTACACCTTC
.,TRBV13,TRBJ2-3,.,CATTRGGPISTDTQYF,TGTGCCACTACGAGGGGAGGCCCTATAAGCACAGATACGCAGTATTTT
.,TRBV27,TRBJ1-6,.,CASRLLDSPLHF,TGTGCCAGCAGACTACTTGATTCACCCCTCCACTTT
TRBD2,TRBV30,TRBJ2-1,.,CAWRRLAGANEQFF,TGTGCCTGGAGGCGGCTAGCGGGAGCAAATGAGCAGTTCTTC
.,TRBV11-2,TRBJ1-2,.,CASSLVEGNYGYTF,TGTGCCAGCAGCTTAGTGGAGGGTAACTATGGCTACACCTTC
TRBD1,TRBV19,TRBJ1-1,once,CASNNPQGKRLEAFF,TGTGCCAGTAATAACCCACAGGGGAAAAGACTCGAAGCTTTCTTT
.,TRBV7-9,TRBJ2-7,.,CASSPAGVAYEQYF,TGTGCCAGCAGCCCAGCAGGGGTAGCCTACGAGCAGTACTTC
.,TRBV5-4,TRBJ1-1,.,CASSLAGSRNTEAFF,TGTGCCAGCAGCTTGGCCGGGAGCAGGAACACTGAAGCTTTCTTT
.,TRBV5-6,TRBJ1-2,once,CASSLDRERFHTF,TGTGCCAGCAGCTTGGACAGGGAAAGATTCCACACCTTC
TRBD2,TRBV27,TRBJ2-3,.,CASSMLSGRGPSTDTQYF,TGTGCCAGCAGTATGCTTAGCGGGAGAGGTCCTAGCACAGATACGCAGTATTTT
TRBD1,TRBV6-1,TRBJ1-1,.,CASFRQGTNTEAFF,TGTGCCAGCTTTAGACAGGGTACGAACACTGAAGCTTTCTTT
TRBD1,TRBV5-4,TRBJ2-5,.,CASSPLTGGLVETQYF,TGTGCCAGCAGCCCTTTGACAGGGGGTTTAGTGGAGACCCAGTACTTC
TRBD2,TRBV6-5,TRBJ2-7,.,CASSKLTSGSYEQYF,TGTGCCAGCAGTAAACTGACTAGCGGATCCTACGAGCAATACTTC
TRBD1,TRBV6-5,TRBJ1-1,.,CASSYSMAGGTEAFF,TGTGCCAGCAGTTACTCGATGGCAGGGGGCACTGAAGCTTTCTTT
.,TRBV4-3,TRBJ2-3,.,CASSQVRGVLGTDTQYF,TGCGCCAGCAGCCAAGTACGCGGGGTTTTGGGCACAGATACGCAGTATTTT
.,TRBV7-9,TRBJ1-2,.,CASSRGETEGYTF,TGTGCCAGCAGCCGCGGGGAAACTGAAGGCTACACCTTC
.,TRBV5-5,TRBJ1-2,.,CASSLVSGINGYTF,TGTGCCAGCAGCTTGGTGTCCGGGATTAATGGCTACACCTTC
.,TRBV19,TRBJ2-5,.,CASSSGPGGTQYF,TGTGCCAGTAGTTCAGGGCCAGGTGGGACCCAGTACTTC
.,TRBV7-2,TRBJ2-7,.,CASSQRVGHEQYF,TGTGCCAGCAGCCAGCGGGTGGGGCACGAGCAGTACTTC
.,TRBV4-1,TRBJ1-2,.,CASSQDNLPSYGYTF,TGCGCCAGCAGCCAAGATAATCTCCCCAGCTATGGCTACACCTTC
.,TRBV21-1,TRBJ2-2,.,CASSATSGTTGELFF,TGTGCCAGCAGCGCAACTAGCGGCACCACCGGGGAGCTGTTTTTT
.,TRBV2,TRBJ2-7,.,CATLAWGVSYEQYF,TGTGCCACTCTGGCGTGGGGGGTTTCCTACGAGCAGTACTTC
.,TRBV25-1,TRBJ2-6,few,CASRGETGANVLTF,TGTGCCAGCAGGGGCGAGACTGGGGCCAACGTCCTGACTTTC
.,TRBV25-1,TRBJ2-5,.,CASSEYPLDRVQETQYF,TGTGCCAGCAGTGAATACCCCCTCGACAGAGTGCAAGAGACCCAGTACTTC